This TCR beta chain is drawn from a study of spatial heterogeneity in lung cancer. CDR3 length: 12 residues. The germline gives CDR1 DFQATT, CDR2 SNEGSKA (reference sequence). As to time point: sample taken at primary tumor resection. The authors sequenced whole RNA from tumor, nontumor lung or frozen PBMC without sorting. TCRdb independently ran MiXCR on the 5' RACE reads; one entry per CDR3 protein. The sample has 85,000 to 100,000 distinct CDR3 sequences; less than 15% are singletons. The chain has TRBV20-1 and TRBJ2-4; perhaps TRBD1 as D (5 bases). This TCR was sampled from a male donor with early-stage non-small cell lung cancer. Here the sequenced sample was PBMCs, taken at surgery. This CDR3 is CSIETDNGIQYF. The CDR3 DNA reads TGCAGCATCGAGACAGACAACGGCATTCAGTACTTC.